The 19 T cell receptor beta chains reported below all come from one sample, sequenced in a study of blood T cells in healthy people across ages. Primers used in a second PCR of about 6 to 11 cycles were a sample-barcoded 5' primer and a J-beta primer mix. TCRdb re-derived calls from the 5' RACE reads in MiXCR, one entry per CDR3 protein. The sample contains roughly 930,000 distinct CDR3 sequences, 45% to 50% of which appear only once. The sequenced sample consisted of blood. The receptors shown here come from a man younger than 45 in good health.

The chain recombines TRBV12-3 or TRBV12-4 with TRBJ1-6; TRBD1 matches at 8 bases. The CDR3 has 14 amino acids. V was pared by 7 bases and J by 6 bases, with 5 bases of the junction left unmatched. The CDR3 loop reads CASTRQGPNSPLHF. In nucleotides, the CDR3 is TGTGCCAGCACCCGACAGGGGCCTAATTCACCCCTCCACTTT.

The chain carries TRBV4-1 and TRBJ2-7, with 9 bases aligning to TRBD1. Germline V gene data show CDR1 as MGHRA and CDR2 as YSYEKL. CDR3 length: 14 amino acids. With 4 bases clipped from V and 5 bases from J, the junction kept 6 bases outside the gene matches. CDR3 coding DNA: TGCGCCAGCAGCCTGGGACAGGGCTACGACGAGCAGTACTTC. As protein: CASSLGQGYDEQYF.

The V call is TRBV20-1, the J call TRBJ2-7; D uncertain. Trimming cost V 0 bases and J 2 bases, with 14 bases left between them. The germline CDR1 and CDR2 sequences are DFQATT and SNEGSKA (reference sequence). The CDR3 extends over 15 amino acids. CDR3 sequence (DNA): TGCAGTGCTAGAGATGCTTTCGACACCCCCTACGAGCAGTACTTC. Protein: CSARDAFDTPYEQYF.

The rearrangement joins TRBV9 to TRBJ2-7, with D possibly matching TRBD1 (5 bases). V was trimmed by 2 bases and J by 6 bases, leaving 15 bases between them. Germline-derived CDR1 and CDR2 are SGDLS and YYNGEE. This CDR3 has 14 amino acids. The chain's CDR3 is CASSVQDTASEQYF. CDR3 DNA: TGTGCCAGCAGCGTCCAGGACACCGCCAGCGAGCAGTACTTC.

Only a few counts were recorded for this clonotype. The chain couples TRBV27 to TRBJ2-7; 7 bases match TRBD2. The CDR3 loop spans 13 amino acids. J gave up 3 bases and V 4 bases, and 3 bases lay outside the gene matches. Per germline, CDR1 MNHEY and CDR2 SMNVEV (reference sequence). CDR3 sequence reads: CASSSRGVYEQYF. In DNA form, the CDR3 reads TGTGCCAGCAGTTCCCGGGGGGTCTACGAGCAGTACTTC.

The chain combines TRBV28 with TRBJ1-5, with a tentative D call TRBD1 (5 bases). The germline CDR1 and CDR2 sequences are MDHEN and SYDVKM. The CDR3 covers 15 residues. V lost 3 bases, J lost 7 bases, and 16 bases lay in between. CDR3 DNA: TGTGCCAGCAGTTTTTCGGGTAGGGGCGGACAGCCCCAGCATTTT. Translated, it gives CASSFSGRGGQPQHF.

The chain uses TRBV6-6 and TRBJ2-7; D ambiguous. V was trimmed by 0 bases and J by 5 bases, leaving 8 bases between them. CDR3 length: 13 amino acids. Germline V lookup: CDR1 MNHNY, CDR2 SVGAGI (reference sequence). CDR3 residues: CASSYSLRDEQYF. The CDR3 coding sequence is TGTGCCAGCAGTTACTCTCTAAGGGACGAGCAGTACTTC.

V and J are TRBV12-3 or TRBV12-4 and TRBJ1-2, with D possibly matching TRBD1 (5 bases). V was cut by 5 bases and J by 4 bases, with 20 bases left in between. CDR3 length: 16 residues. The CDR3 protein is CASSHQDTQASYGYTF. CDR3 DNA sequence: TGTGCCAGCAGTCACCAGGACACGCAAGCTAGCTATGGCTACACCTTC.

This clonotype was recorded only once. CDR3 sequence (DNA): TGTGCCAGCAGCTCTTTGGGTATCACAGATACGCAGTATTTT. Protein: CASSSLGITDTQYF. This chain links TRBV7-2 with TRBJ2-3; D remains ambiguous. V shed 4 bases and J shed 2 bases, with 10 bases lying between them. The CDR3 runs to 14 residues. Germline V gene lookup returns CDR1 SGHTA and CDR2 FQGNSA.

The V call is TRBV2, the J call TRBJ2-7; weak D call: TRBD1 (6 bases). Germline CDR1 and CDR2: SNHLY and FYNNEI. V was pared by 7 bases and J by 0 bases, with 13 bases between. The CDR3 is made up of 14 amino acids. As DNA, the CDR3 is TGTGCCAGCAACCCTACAGGGACCTCCTACGAGCAGTACTTC. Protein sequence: CASNPTGTSYEQYF.

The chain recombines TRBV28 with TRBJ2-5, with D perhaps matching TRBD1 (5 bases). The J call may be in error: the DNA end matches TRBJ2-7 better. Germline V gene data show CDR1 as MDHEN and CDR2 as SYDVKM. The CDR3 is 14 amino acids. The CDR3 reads CASSPGSFPYEQYF. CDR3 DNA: TGTGCCAGCAGTCCAGGGTCTTTCCCCTACGAGCAGTACTTC.

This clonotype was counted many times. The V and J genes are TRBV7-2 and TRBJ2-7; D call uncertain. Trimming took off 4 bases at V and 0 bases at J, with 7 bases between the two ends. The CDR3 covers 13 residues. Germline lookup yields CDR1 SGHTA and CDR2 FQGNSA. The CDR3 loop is CASSSYDSYEQYF. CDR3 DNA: TGTGCCAGCAGCTCCTATGACTCCTACGAGCAGTACTTC.

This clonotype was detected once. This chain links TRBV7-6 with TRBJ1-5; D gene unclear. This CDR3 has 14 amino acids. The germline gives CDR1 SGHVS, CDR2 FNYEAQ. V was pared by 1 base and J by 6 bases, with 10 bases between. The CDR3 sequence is CASSLDVVGQPQHF. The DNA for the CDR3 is TGTGCCAGCAGCTTAGATGTTGTGGGTCAGCCCCAGCATTTT. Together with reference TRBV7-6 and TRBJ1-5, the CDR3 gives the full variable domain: GAGVSQSPRYKVTKRGQDVALRCDPISGHVSLYWYRQALGQGPEFLTYFNYEAQQDKSGLPNDRFSAERPEGSISTLTIQRTEQRDSAMYRCASSLDVVGQPQHFGDGTRLSIL.

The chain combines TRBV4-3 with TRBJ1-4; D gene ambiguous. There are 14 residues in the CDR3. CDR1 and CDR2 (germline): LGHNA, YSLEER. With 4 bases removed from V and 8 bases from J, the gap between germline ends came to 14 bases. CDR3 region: CASSPLGIREKLFF. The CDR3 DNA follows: TGCGCCAGCAGCCCACTGGGGATCCGGGAAAAACTGTTTTTT.

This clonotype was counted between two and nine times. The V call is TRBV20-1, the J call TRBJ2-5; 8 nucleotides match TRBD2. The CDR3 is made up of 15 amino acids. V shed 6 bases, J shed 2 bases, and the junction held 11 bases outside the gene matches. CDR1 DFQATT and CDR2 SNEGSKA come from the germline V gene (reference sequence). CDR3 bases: TGCAGTGCCCCCCTCGGGGCGGGGGGACAAGAGACCCAGTACTTC. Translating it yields CSAPLGAGGQETQYF.

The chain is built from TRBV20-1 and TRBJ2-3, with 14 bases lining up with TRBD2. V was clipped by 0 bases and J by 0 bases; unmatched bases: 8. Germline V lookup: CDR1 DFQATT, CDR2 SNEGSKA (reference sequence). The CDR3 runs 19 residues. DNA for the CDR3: TGCAGTGCTAGAGATGGGACTAGCGGGGGCACCTCTAGCACAGATACGCAGTATTTT. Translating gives CSARDGTSGGTSSTDTQYF.

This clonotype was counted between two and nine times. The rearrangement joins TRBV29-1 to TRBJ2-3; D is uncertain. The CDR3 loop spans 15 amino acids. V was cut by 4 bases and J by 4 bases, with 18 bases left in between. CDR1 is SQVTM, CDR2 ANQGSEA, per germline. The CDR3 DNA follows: TGCAGCGTTGTTTTTTCGATGCGTATTGCAGATACGCAGTATTTT. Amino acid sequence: CSVVFSMRIADTQYF.

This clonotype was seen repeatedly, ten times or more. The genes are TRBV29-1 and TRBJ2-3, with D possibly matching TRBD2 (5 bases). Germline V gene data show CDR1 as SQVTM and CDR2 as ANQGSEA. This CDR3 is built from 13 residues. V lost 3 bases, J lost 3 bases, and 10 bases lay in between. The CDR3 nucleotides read TGCAGCGTTGAGGCGGGCGCTACAGATACGCAGTATTTT. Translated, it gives CSVEAGATDTQYF.

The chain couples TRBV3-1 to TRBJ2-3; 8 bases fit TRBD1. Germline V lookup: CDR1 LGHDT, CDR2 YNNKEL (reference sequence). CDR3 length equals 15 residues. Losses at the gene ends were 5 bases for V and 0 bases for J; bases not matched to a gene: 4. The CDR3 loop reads CASSARGLSTDTQYF. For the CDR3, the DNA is TGTGCCAGCAGCGCCAGGGGGCTCAGCACAGATACGCAGTATTTT.